This passage covers 31 T cell receptor beta chains from one sample sequenced in a study of cytomegalovirus exposure and HLA in healthy donors. Primers included in the PCR were 60 Vbeta and 13 Jbeta primers. Measured with immunoSEQ multiplex PCR; TCRdb has only the in-frame clones, and not every one. The sample lists about 86,000 clones, about 70% occurring once. Sequencing was performed on PBMCs. The receptors come from a man aged 60-69 years in good health and CMV-seronegative.

V gene TRBV19 combines with J gene TRBJ2-2, with D perhaps TRBD2 (5 bases). Germline V gives CDR1 LNHDA, CDR2 SQIVND (reference sequence). CDR3 length: 15 residues. The ends were cut back, 4 bases at V and 2 bases at J, with 11 bases in the middle. CDR3 coding DNA: TGTGCCAGTAGTAATGCCCTAGCTAACACCGGGGAGCTGTTTTTT. Encoded protein: CASSNALANTGELFF. Full variable domain (remainder filled in from reference TRBV19 and TRBJ2-2): DGGITQSPKYLFRKEGQNVTLSCEQNLNHDAMYWYRQDPGQGLRLIYYSQIVNDFQKGDIAEGYSVSREKKESFPLTVTSAQKNPTAFYLCASSNALANTGELFFGEGSRLTVL.

This chain uses TRBV19 with TRBJ2-2; the match to TRBD1 covers 7 bases. From germline, CDR1 is LNHDA and CDR2 SQIVND (reference sequence). After removal of 3 bases from V and 7 bases from J, the junction contained 11 bases not matched to a gene. The CDR3 spans 16 residues. The CDR3 coding sequence is TGTGCCAGTAGTATTCTAAGGGGGCCATTGGGCGGGGAGCTGTTTTTT. Translating gives CASSILRGPLGGELFF.

The chain uses TRBV18 and TRBJ2-3; 7 bases line up with TRBD1. Germline V gene lookup returns CDR1 KGHSH and CDR2 LQKENI. J lost 4 bases, V lost 3 bases, and 7 bases had no gene match. The length of the CDR3 is 15 residues. The CDR3 is CASSPSTGLPDTQYF. The DNA of the CDR3 is TGTGCCAGCTCACCCTCGACAGGGCTCCCAGATACGCAGTATTTT.

This chain joins TRBV5-1 and TRBJ1-1; a possible D gene is TRBD1 (5 bases). The V gene's germline CDR1 is SGHRS and CDR2 YFSETQ. V was trimmed by 1 base and J by 6 bases, leaving 10 bases between them. This CDR3 spans 13 amino acids. The CDR3 DNA reads TGCGCCAGCAGCTTGCAGGGCAGGGCTGAAGCTTTCTTT. Residues: CASSLQGRAEAFF.

The chain carries TRBV10-3 and TRBJ2-6; D may be TRBD1 (6 bases). V was shortened by 6 bases and J by 0 bases, with 12 bases between the two germline ends. The germline V gene has CDR1 ENHRY and CDR2 SYGVKD. The CDR3 is 16 amino acids. Here the CDR3 DNA reads TGTGCCATCAGCCCGGGACAAGCCTCTGGGGCCAACGTCCTGACTTTC. Translated, it gives CAISPGQASGANVLTF.

CDR3 sequence (DNA): TGTGCCAGCAACCAATGGACAGGGGACTCCTACGAGCAGTACTTC. Translated: CASNQWTGDSYEQYF. The chain is built from TRBV6-6 and TRBJ2-7; TRBD1 agrees at 9 bases. Germline-derived CDR1 and CDR2 are MNHNY and SVGAGI (reference sequence). With 7 bases clipped from V and 0 bases from J, the junction kept 7 bases outside the gene matches. This CDR3 contains 15 residues.

The chain employs TRBV5-1 and TRBJ2-7; TRBD1 agrees at 12 bases. V gave up 4 bases and J gave up 2 bases; unmatched junction bases: 4. The CDR3 totals 15 residues. Germline CDR1 is SGHRS and CDR2 is YFSETQ. CDR3 sequence: CASSEGQGAAYEQYF. CDR3 DNA: TGCGCCAGCAGCGAGGGACAGGGGGCCGCCTACGAGCAGTACTTC.

This clone is a singleton in its sample. V usage is TRBV5-6 and J usage is TRBJ1-4, with D unresolved. The CDR3 length is 14 residues. Per the germline V gene, CDR1 is SGHDT and CDR2 is YYEEEE. V was clipped by 4 bases and J by 0 bases, with 7 bases between them. The CDR3 loop reads CASSQHTTNEKLFF. CDR3 in DNA: TGTGCCAGCAGCCAACATACAACTAATGAAAAACTGTTTTTT.

The chain joins TRBV23-1 to TRBJ2-1; TRBD2 might be the D (5 bases). TRBV23-1 is placed among ORFs of uncertain function. V was trimmed by 9 bases and J by 4 bases, leaving 13 bases between them. This CDR3 contains 13 residues. In DNA form, the CDR3 reads TGCGCCAGTGTTCCGGAGCGGTACAATGAGCAGTTCTTC. It codes for CASVPERYNEQFF.

The chain uses TRBV10-3 and TRBJ2-7; 7 positions match TRBD2. The CDR3 covers 16 residues. The trim removed 0 bases at V and 0 bases at J, leaving 5 bases unmatched. Germline assignment: CDR1 ENHRY and CDR2 SYGVKD. The CDR3 DNA sequence: TGTGCCATCAGTGAGTCAGGGGCTAGCGGCTCCTACGAGCAGTACTTC. It translates to CAISESGASGSYEQYF.

Details on this clone: A junction boundary mismatches the germline segment, possibly from a read error. Other DNA sequences in this sample translate to the same CDR3. This rearrangement joins TRBV29-1 to TRBJ1-1; D is undetermined. CDR3 size: 11 residues. CDR1 is SQVTM and CDR2 is ANQGSEA in the germline V gene. CDR3 bases: TGCAGCGTCGACACCGACACGGAAGCTTTCTTT. Translation: CSVDTDTEAFF.

On this clone: No conserved phenylalanine or tryptophan is present at the end of the CDR3, so a read error is the likely explanation. The chain joins TRBV5-4 to TRBJ2-7; no definite D call. The CDR3 has 14 residues. CDR1 and CDR2 from the germline V gene are SGHNT and YYREEE (reference sequence). Between the trimmed V and J ends, which lost 4 bases and 4 bases, there was a span of 15 bases. CDR3 sequence (DNA): TGTGCCAGCAGCACTACCGGAGTTAAGTACGAGCAGTACCTC. It codes for CASSTTGVKYEQYL.

This clone appeared a few times. J is TRBJ2-7 and V is TRBV7-9; 12 bases agree with TRBD1. J lost 5 bases, V lost 1 base, and 6 bases had no gene match. The CDR3 totals 16 residues. CDR1 SEHNR and CDR2 FQNEAQ come from the germline V gene (reference sequence). DNA for the CDR3: TGTGCCAGCAGCTTAGGGTTCGGGACAGGGGGCCACGAGCAGTACTTC. Encoded protein: CASSLGFGTGGHEQYF.

This clone was counted between two and nine times. The chain combines TRBV18 with TRBJ2-1; 8 nucleotides match TRBD2. The CDR3 is 15 amino acids. The germline V gene has CDR1 KGHSH and CDR2 LQKENI. The junction had 5 bases not matched to a gene; V was cut back by 3 bases and J by 4 bases. CDR3 bases: TGTGCCAGCTCACCGGCCGGGGGGGGTTACAATGAGCAGTTCTTC. Amino acid sequence: CASSPAGGGYNEQFF.

V and J are TRBV5-1 and TRBJ2-1; TRBD2 matches at 8 bases. Germline CDR1 is SGHRS and CDR2 is YFSETQ. The CDR3 length is 15 residues. After removal of 4 bases from V and 7 bases from J, the junction contained 10 bases not matched to a gene. CDR3 amino acids: CASSPTSGGGNEQFF. The CDR3 DNA is TGCGCCAGCAGCCCAACTAGCGGAGGGGGGAATGAGCAGTTCTTC. Complete variable domain (other parts from reference TRBV5-1 and TRBJ2-1): KAGVTQTPRYLIKTRGQQVTLSCSPISGHRSVSWYQQTPGQGLQFLFEYFSETQRNKGNFPGRFSGRQFSNSRSEMNVSTLELGDSALYLCASSPTSGGGNEQFFGPGTRLTVL.

This clone was seen only a few times. The genes are TRBV6-5 and TRBJ2-7, with TRBD1 matching 7 bases. Germline values: CDR1 MNHEY, CDR2 SVGAGI. Trimming cost V 8 bases and J 2 bases; bases outside gene matches: 6. The CDR3 has 13 residues. This CDR3 is CASSSGQTYEQYF. The CDR3 DNA reads as TGTGCCAGCTCCTCGGGACAGACCTACGAGCAGTACTTC.

The CDR3 region has the DNA TGCAGCGTCGACCTAGCGGGGGGCTACGAGCAGTACTTC. This sequence encodes CSVDLAGGYEQYF. The V gene is TRBV29-1, the J gene TRBJ2-5; TRBD2 agrees at 11 bases. The J call may be faulty, since TRBJ2-7 better matches the DNA end. There are 13 residues in the CDR3. The germline V gene encodes CDR1 SQVTM and CDR2 ANQGSEA.

The chain is built from TRBV19 and TRBJ1-1; possible D gene TRBD1, 5 bases. The germline CDR1 and CDR2 sequences are LNHDA and SQIVND (reference sequence). The CDR3 length is 14 residues. V was trimmed by 8 bases and J by 4 bases, leaving 17 bases between them. The CDR3: CASQFGQGSTEAFF. In nucleotides, the CDR3 is TGTGCCAGTCAATTTGGGCAGGGTTCCACTGAAGCTTTCTTT.

Regarding this clone: One end of the junction fails to match germline, which may point to a read error. The CDR3: CASSLDMVGNTGKLFF. The CDR3 DNA follows: TGTGCCAGCAGCTTAGATATGGTCGGGAACACCGGGAAGCTGTTTTTT. This sequence joins TRBV11-2 and TRBJ2-2; D might be TRBD2 (5 bases). In germline, CDR1 is SGHAT, CDR2 FQNNGV. The CDR3 is 16 amino acids.

V usage is TRBV2 and J usage is TRBJ1-5, with D tentatively TRBD1 (5 bases). From germline, CDR1 is SNHLY and CDR2 FYNNEI. CDR3 length equals 14 residues. Trimming left V 6 bases short and J 1 base short, with 10 bases between. CDR3 DNA sequence: TGTGCCAGCAGCTCAGGGTTAAGCAATCAGCCCCAGCATTTT. Translation gives CASSSGLSNQPQHF.

This chain links TRBV7-2 with TRBJ2-3, with a tentative D call TRBD1 (6 bases). CDR3 size: 13 residues. The V gene lost 7 bases and the J gene lost 4 bases, with 12 bases spanning the gap. In germline, CDR1 is SGHTA, CDR2 FQGNSA. The CDR3 loop reads CASMGASPDTQYF. CDR3 nucleotides: TGTGCCAGCATGGGGGCTAGCCCAGATACGCAGTATTTT.

V and J are TRBV5-1 and TRBJ1-5, with 7 bases matching TRBD1. Unmatched junction bases numbered 3, after V lost 2 bases and J lost 4 bases. The CDR3 is 14 residues long. Germline V CDR1 and CDR2: SGHRS, YFSETQ. The DNA of the CDR3 is TGCGCCAGCAGCTTACAGGGGAGTAATCAGCCCCAGCATTTT. It yields the protein CASSLQGSNQPQHF.

This clone occurred a few times. CDR3 coding DNA: TGCGCCAGCAGCCGAGATCAGGGGGAGACTGGAAACACCATATATTTT. As protein: CASSRDQGETGNTIYF. The rearrangement links TRBV4-3 to TRBJ1-3, with 7 bases lining up with TRBD1. V gave up 4 bases and J gave up 2 bases; unmatched junction bases: 8. Germline CDR1 and CDR2: LGHNA and YSLEER. The length of the CDR3 is 16 residues.

V usage is TRBV5-1 and J usage is TRBJ2-5; possible D gene TRBD2, 5 bases. The CDR3 consists of 13 residues. Germline CDR1 and CDR2: SGHRS and YFSETQ. The ends were cut back, 4 bases at V and 5 bases at J, with 12 bases in the middle. The CDR3 DNA is TGCGCCAGCAGCCCTGAACTAGAGGAGACCCAGTACTTC. Its translation: CASSPELEETQYF.

The rearrangement joins TRBV4-3 to TRBJ1-4; 8 positions agree with TRBD1. V lost 0 bases, J lost 13 bases, and 7 bases stayed unmatched. The CDR3 runs 14 residues. The germline V gene encodes CDR1 LGHNA and CDR2 YSLEER. CDR3 residues: CASSQDPSGGILFF. For the CDR3, the DNA is TGCGCCAGCAGCCAAGATCCCTCAGGGGGCATACTGTTTTTT.

The chain links TRBV7-2 to TRBJ2-3, with D unclear. Germline-derived CDR1 and CDR2 are SGHTA and FQGNSA. With 6 bases removed from V and 1 base from J, the gap between germline ends came to 5 bases. The CDR3 spans 12 residues. The CDR3 protein is CASSIGTDTQYF. CDR3 coding DNA: TGTGCCAGCAGTATAGGCACAGATACGCAGTATTTT.

This rearrangement joins TRBV29-1 to TRBJ1-1; TRBD1 might be the D (6 bases). Looked up from germline, CDR1 is SQVTM and CDR2 is ANQGSEA. CDR3 length equals 13 residues. Trimming pared 6 bases from V and 1 base from J, leaving 12 bases between. CDR3 residues: CSVYRASNTEAFF. The DNA for the CDR3 is TGCAGCGTGTACAGGGCCTCGAACACTGAAGCTTTCTTT.

The chain has TRBV6-5 and TRBJ2-1; TRBD1 agrees at 12 bases. There are 15 residues in the CDR3. Looked up from germline, CDR1 is MNHEY and CDR2 is SVGAGI. V trimming: 5 bases; J trimming: 8 bases; junction bases outside the gene matches: 7. CDR3 nucleotides: TGTGCCAGCAGTACCCGGGACAGGGGGCCGGATGAGCAGTTCTTC. It encodes CASSTRDRGPDEQFF.

The chain links TRBV7-2 to TRBJ2-7, with TRBD2 identical over 8 bases. The CDR3 length is 14 residues. The germline V gene has CDR1 SGHTA and CDR2 FQGNSA. V gave up 3 bases and J gave up 4 bases; unmatched junction bases: 5. This CDR3 reads CASSFPGGQYEQYF. CDR3 sequence (DNA): TGTGCCAGCAGCTTCCCGGGGGGGCAGTACGAGCAGTACTTC.

The gene calls are TRBV5-4 and TRBJ2-5; TRBD2 aligns across 10 bases. J was trimmed by 5 bases and V by 4 bases; bases with no gene match: 11. The CDR3 runs to 16 residues. Germline V gene data show CDR1 as SGHNT and CDR2 as YYREEE (reference sequence). CDR3 bases: TGTGCCAGCAGCCCTCACTTAGCGGGGGGCGGGGAGACCCAGTACTTC. Translation gives CASSPHLAGGGETQYF.

The V and J genes are TRBV5-8 and TRBJ1-5; TRBD1 aligns across 7 bases. The germline V gene has CDR1 SGHTS and CDR2 YDEGEE. This CDR3 region has 13 residues. V lost 4 bases and J lost 6; bases outside the gene matches: 4. CDR3 residues: CASSTDRVQPQHF. For the CDR3, the DNA is TGTGCCAGCAGCACCGACAGGGTTCAGCCCCAGCATTTT.